These T cell receptor beta chains were read from a single sample in a study of control samples from healthy donors and cancer patients. TCRdb keeps only in-frame clones here, not all; method: immunoSEQ multiplex PCR. In the table there are 75,000 to 95,000 clones, about four fifths of which are singletons. Material: PBMCs. These receptor sequences come from a man between 70 and 80 years old with lung cancer. CDR3s include the opening cysteine and the closing phenylalanine or tryptophan. A D gene is named only where the DNA matches it firmly. Size is stated for part of the rows, as once, few or many counts, or as a class when the clone is expanded.

d_call: NA
j_call: TRBJ2-1
v_call: TRBV24-1
clone_size: NA
cdr3_aa: CATSDLGRWDGQFF
cdr3_nt: TGTGCCACCAGTGACCTGGGCAGGTGGGACGGGCAGTTCTTC

d_call: NA
j_call: TRBJ2-6
v_call: TRBV19
clone_size: NA
cdr3_aa: CAASLYSGANVLTF
cdr3_nt: TGTGCCGCCAGCCTATACTCTGGGGCCAACGTCCTGACTTTC

d_call: TRBD2
j_call: TRBJ2-3
v_call: TRBV28
clone_size: NA
cdr3_aa: CASSSRGGRDTQYF
cdr3_nt: TGTGCCAGCAGTTCCCGGGGGGGGCGGGATACGCAGTATTTT

d_call: TRBD2
j_call: TRBJ2-1
v_call: TRBV2
clone_size: NA
cdr3_aa: CASSEARGGEQFF
cdr3_nt: TGTGCCAGCAGTGAAGCGCGGGGGGGCGAGCAGTTCTTC

d_call: NA
j_call: TRBJ2-1
v_call: TRBV19
clone_size: NA
cdr3_aa: CASSIYRGEYNEQFF
cdr3_nt: TGTGCCAGTAGTATCTACCGGGGAGAGTACAATGAGCAGTTCTTC

d_call: NA
j_call: TRBJ2-3
v_call: TRBV5-4
clone_size: NA
cdr3_aa: CASSLGGAGVFTDTQYF
cdr3_nt: TGTGCCAGCAGCTTGGGGGGGGCGGGGGTTTTCACAGATACGCAGTATTTT

d_call: NA
j_call: TRBJ1-4
v_call: TRBV19
clone_size: few
cdr3_aa: CASRHSVANEKLFF
cdr3_nt: TGTGCCAGTAGGCACAGCGTAGCTAATGAAAAACTGTTTTTT

d_call: NA
j_call: TRBJ1-2
v_call: TRBV28
clone_size: few
cdr3_aa: CASSRPNRVYGYTF
cdr3_nt: TGTGCCAGCAGTCGGCCTAACAGGGTCTATGGCTACACCTTC

d_call: NA
j_call: TRBJ2-2
v_call: TRBV5-5
clone_size: NA
cdr3_aa: CASSTQVANTGELFF
cdr3_nt: TGTGCCAGCAGCACACAGGTCGCGAACACCGGGGAGCTGTTTTTT

d_call: TRBD1
j_call: TRBJ2-5
v_call: TRBV29-1
clone_size: NA
cdr3_aa: CSVATGLETQYF
cdr3_nt: TGCAGCGTTGCGACAGGGTTGGAGACCCAGTACTTC

d_call: NA
j_call: TRBJ1-4
v_call: TRBV2
clone_size: NA
cdr3_aa: CASSPDRTTNEKLFF
cdr3_nt: TGTGCCAGCAGTCCTGACAGGACGACTAATGAAAAACTGTTTTTT

d_call: NA
j_call: TRBJ1-2
v_call: TRBV7-2
clone_size: few
cdr3_aa: CASSLAPGLPGGYTF
cdr3_nt: TGTGCCAGCAGCTTAGCCCCGGGTCTCCCTGGTGGCTACACCTTC

d_call: NA
j_call: TRBJ2-5
v_call: TRBV5-6
clone_size: NA
cdr3_aa: CASSLDGGEYF
cdr3_nt: TGTGCCAGCAGCCTTGATGGCGGCGAGTACTTC

d_call: TRBD2
j_call: TRBJ2-1
v_call: TRBV6-2/TRBV6-3
clone_size: NA
cdr3_aa: CASSYSGLAGGSSRIKEQFF
cdr3_nt: TGTGCCAGCAGTTACTCGGGACTAGCGGGGGGCTCGTCTCGGATCAAGGAGCAGTTCTTC

d_call: TRBD1
j_call: TRBJ2-7
v_call: TRBV4-1
clone_size: NA
cdr3_aa: CASRSPGQGSHEQYF
cdr3_nt: TGCGCCAGCAGGTCCCCGGGACAGGGGTCCCACGAGCAGTACTTC

d_call: NA
j_call: TRBJ2-7
v_call: TRBV6-5
clone_size: NA
cdr3_aa: CASRSSGGRHYEQYF
cdr3_nt: TGTGCCAGCAGGTCATCCGGGGGGCGTCACTACGAGCAGTACTTC

d_call: NA
j_call: TRBJ2-7
v_call: TRBV7-9
clone_size: NA
cdr3_aa: CASSRGHLYEQYF
cdr3_nt: TGTGCCAGCAGCCGGGGACATCTTTACGAGCAGTACTTC

d_call: NA
j_call: TRBJ2-7
v_call: TRBV5-4
clone_size: once
cdr3_aa: CASSFRGAGREQYF
cdr3_nt: TGTGCCAGCAGCTTCAGGGGGGCCGGGCGCGAGCAGTACTTC

d_call: NA
j_call: TRBJ2-2
v_call: TRBV6-5
clone_size: NA
cdr3_aa: CASRHGTDYIGELFF
cdr3_nt: TGTGCCAGCAGGCATGGGACTGATTATATCGGGGAGCTGTTTTTT

d_call: NA
j_call: TRBJ1-1
v_call: TRBV6-1
clone_size: NA
cdr3_aa: CASSDREDTEAFF
cdr3_nt: TGTGCCAGCAGTGACAGGGAGGACACTGAAGCTTTCTTT

d_call: NA
j_call: TRBJ1-2
v_call: TRBV20-1
clone_size: few
cdr3_aa: CSASPYRMRYTF
cdr3_nt: TGCAGTGCGAGTCCGTACAGAATGCGCTACACCTTC

d_call: NA
j_call: TRBJ1-5
v_call: TRBV24-1
clone_size: few
cdr3_aa: CATSDQGGSNQPQHF
cdr3_nt: TGTGCCACCAGTGACCAGGGTGGAAGCAATCAGCCCCAGCATTTT

d_call: NA
j_call: TRBJ1-2
v_call: TRBV30
clone_size: NA
cdr3_aa: CAWSLGNYGYTF
cdr3_nt: TGTGCCTGGAGTTTGGGGAACTATGGCTACACCTTC

d_call: NA
j_call: TRBJ1-1
v_call: TRBV30
clone_size: NA
cdr3_aa: CAFEMNTEAFF
cdr3_nt: TGTGCCTTCGAAATGAACACTGAAGCTTTCTTT

d_call: TRBD2
j_call: TRBJ2-3
v_call: TRBV6-4
clone_size: once
cdr3_aa: CATSGGIGDTQYF
cdr3_nt: TGTGCCACTAGCGGGGGGATTGGAGATACGCAGTATTTT

d_call: NA
j_call: TRBJ2-7
v_call: TRBV25-1
clone_size: NA
cdr3_aa: CASGRYEQYF
cdr3_nt: TGTGCCAGCGGCCGCTACGAGCAGTACTTC

d_call: TRBD1
j_call: TRBJ1-1
v_call: TRBV6-1
clone_size: NA
cdr3_aa: CASSEGRDRGTEAFF
cdr3_nt: TGTGCCAGCAGTGAGGGCCGGGACAGGGGCACTGAAGCTTTCTTT

d_call: NA
j_call: TRBJ1-5
v_call: TRBV9
clone_size: NA
cdr3_aa: CATWMGGSNQPQHF
cdr3_nt: TGTGCCACCTGGATGGGGGGGAGCAATCAGCCCCAGCATTTT

d_call: NA
j_call: TRBJ2-5
v_call: TRBV15
clone_size: NA
cdr3_aa: CAATEGTKETQYF
cdr3_nt: TGTGCCGCTACGGAGGGGACGAAGGAGACCCAGTACTTC

d_call: TRBD2
j_call: TRBJ2-1
v_call: TRBV6-5
clone_size: few
cdr3_aa: CASSYYSGGAGNEQFF
cdr3_nt: TGTGCCAGCAGTTATTACAGCGGGGGGGCCGGGAATGAGCAGTTCTTC

d_call: TRBD2
j_call: TRBJ2-1
v_call: TRBV11-2
clone_size: NA
cdr3_aa: CASSFGLAGSSYNEQFF
cdr3_nt: TGTGCCAGCAGCTTTGGACTAGCGGGGTCCTCCTACAATGAGCAGTTCTTC

d_call: NA
j_call: TRBJ1-3
v_call: TRBV18
clone_size: NA
cdr3_aa: CASSGQNSGNTIYF
cdr3_nt: TGTGCCAGCTCAGGACAGAACTCTGGAAACACCATATATTTT

d_call: NA
j_call: TRBJ2-5
v_call: TRBV5-6
clone_size: NA
cdr3_aa: CASSLITETQYF
cdr3_nt: TGTGCCAGCAGCTTGATTACAGAGACCCAGTACTTC

d_call: NA
j_call: TRBJ1-1
v_call: TRBV7-9
clone_size: NA
cdr3_aa: CASSSLTENTEAFF
cdr3_nt: TGTGCCAGCAGCTCTTTGACAGAGAACACTGAAGCTTTCTTT

d_call: NA
j_call: TRBJ1-6
v_call: TRBV7-3
clone_size: NA
cdr3_aa: CASSFSGEGSPLHF
cdr3_nt: TGTGCCAGCAGCTTTTCCGGAGAGGGTTCACCCCTCCACTTT

d_call: NA
j_call: TRBJ1-5
v_call: TRBV6-5
clone_size: NA
cdr3_aa: CASKVGGAGAQHF
cdr3_nt: TGTGCCAGCAAGGTCGGGGGAGCCGGGGCCCAGCATTTT

d_call: TRBD2
j_call: TRBJ2-1
v_call: TRBV7-9
clone_size: few
cdr3_aa: CASSPKWGGGAYNEQFF
cdr3_nt: TGTGCCAGCAGCCCCAAATGGGGCGGGGGGGCCTACAATGAGCAGTTCTTC

d_call: NA
j_call: TRBJ1-1
v_call: TRBV6-2/TRBV6-3
clone_size: NA
cdr3_aa: CASSYPGINTEAFF
cdr3_nt: TGTGCCAGCAGTTACCCCGGAATCAACACTGAAGCTTTCTTT

d_call: NA
j_call: TRBJ1-2
v_call: TRBV18
clone_size: once
cdr3_aa: CASSHKTDYGYTF
cdr3_nt: TGTGCCAGCTCACACAAGACAGACTATGGCTACACCTTC

d_call: NA
j_call: TRBJ1-1
v_call: TRBV18
clone_size: NA
cdr3_aa: CASSPKGAAMNTEAFF
cdr3_nt: TGTGCCAGCTCACCAAAGGGAGCAGCGATGAACACTGAAGCTTTCTTT

d_call: NA
j_call: TRBJ1-2
v_call: TRBV9
clone_size: NA
cdr3_aa: CASSSSDVNYGYTF
cdr3_nt: TGTGCCAGCAGCTCGTCCGACGTTAACTATGGCTACACCTTC

d_call: NA
j_call: TRBJ2-3
v_call: TRBV24-1
clone_size: NA
cdr3_aa: CATSPRTDTSTDTQYF
cdr3_nt: TGTGCCACCAGTCCCAGGACAGATACTAGCACAGATACGCAGTATTTT